What follows are 5 T cell receptor beta chains derived from one specimen sequenced in a study of cytomegalovirus exposure and HLA in healthy donors. Primers included in the PCR were 60 Vbeta and 13 Jbeta primers. Sequencing used immunoSEQ multiplex PCR; TCRdb keeps in-frame clones, though not all of them. The sample contains about 130,000 clones, roughly 80% of which appear only once. Material for sequencing was PBMCs. The receptors stem from a man between 18 and 35 years old in good health and CMV-seropositive.

The V gene is TRBV9, the J gene TRBJ2-5; 10 bases align to TRBD1. Germline V gene sequence: CDR1 SGDLS, CDR2 YYNGEE. This CDR3 is 15 amino acids long. Unmatched junction bases numbered 3, after V lost 2 bases and J lost 2 bases. The CDR3 coding sequence is TGTGCCAGCAGCGTTAGGGACAGGGGACAAGAGACCCAGTACTTC. This encodes CASSVRDRGQETQYF.

This chain joins TRBV6-6 and TRBJ2-7; TRBD2 might be the D (6 bases). Trimming removed 0 bases from V and 2 bases from J, with 8 bases in between. The germline gives CDR1 MNHNY, CDR2 SVGAGI (reference sequence). This CDR3 comprises 14 residues. The CDR3 nucleotides read TGTGCCAGCAGTTACTCGGGGGGACCCTACGAGCAGTACTTC. It yields the protein CASSYSGGPYEQYF.

The V gene is TRBV19, the J gene TRBJ1-2; D is unclear. CDR3 size: 14 residues. The V gene's germline CDR1 is LNHDA and CDR2 SQIVND (reference sequence). The V end lost 6 bases, the J end lost 4 bases, and 15 bases lay between the germline ends. The CDR3 DNA is TGTGCCAGTAGCGTACTTGAGGAGATCTATGGCTACACCTTC. Amino acids: CASSVLEEIYGYTF.

This clone was seen a few times. The gene calls are TRBV7-9 and TRBJ2-7, with 7 bases lining up with TRBD1. J was trimmed by 6 bases and V by 5 bases; bases with no gene match: 16. The CDR3 length is 16 residues. The germline V gene has CDR1 SEHNR and CDR2 FQNEAQ (reference sequence). The DNA for the CDR3 is TGTGCCAGCAGCATAGGACAGGTCCCGTCTTACGTCGAGCAGTACTTC. Its translation is CASSIGQVPSYVEQYF. The full variable domain, rest sourced from reference TRBV7-9 and TRBJ2-7, is DTGVSQNPRHKITKRGQNVTFRCDPISEHNRLYWYRQTLGQGPEFLTYFQNEAQLEKSRLLSDRFSAERPKGSFSTLEIQRTEQGDSAMYLCASSIGQVPSYVEQYFGPGTRLTVT.

The chain is built from TRBV19 and TRBJ2-1, with 13 bases aligning to TRBD2. The V segment lost 2 bases and the J segment 8 bases; nucleotides outside the gene matches: 3. The CDR3 contains 15 residues. CDR1 is LNHDA and CDR2 is SQIVND in the germline V gene (reference sequence). In DNA, the CDR3 is TGTGCCAGTAGTATAACTAGCGGGGGGGACTATGAGCAGTTCTTC. It yields the protein CASSITSGGDYEQFF. The complete variable domain, with remaining parts taken from reference TRBV19 and TRBJ2-1, reads DGGITQSPKYLFRKEGQNVTLSCEQNLNHDAMYWYRQDPGQGLRLIYYSQIVNDFQKGDIAEGYSVSREKKESFPLTVTSAQKNPTAFYLCASSITSGGDYEQFFGPGTRLTVL.